This T cell receptor beta chain was recovered during a study of blood T cell repertoires in COVID-19. Sequencing used immunoSEQ multiplex PCR; TCRdb keeps in-frame clones, though not all of them. The sample comprises fewer than 150,000 clones, under 85% of which are singletons, and approximately 9% rests with the top ten. CDR3 length: 16 residues. The germline V gene encodes CDR1 SGHTA and CDR2 FQGTGA. V was pared by 4 bases and J by 9 bases, with 10 bases of the junction left unmatched. This receptor was obtained from a woman of 80 years or more in a cohort sampled during active or convalescent COVID-19. Sequencing used peripheral blood. The V gene is TRBV7-3, the J gene TRBJ2-1; TRBD2 matches 12 bases. CDR3 sequence reads: CASSSNGLAGGTEQFF. The CDR3 nucleotides are TGTGCCAGCAGCTCCAACGGGCTAGCGGGGGGGACTGAGCAGTTCTTC. The full variable domain, with the rest looked up from reference TRBV7-3 and TRBJ2-1, is GAGVSQTPSNKVTEKGKYVELRCDPISGHTALYWYRQSLGQGPEFLIYFQGTGAADDSGLPNDRFFAVRPEGSVSTLKIQRTERGDSAVYLCASSSNGLAGGTEQFFGPGTRLTVL.